The present entry profiles one TCR beta chain with its context. The antigen remains unidentified. Germline CDR1 and CDR2: LNHDA and SQIVND (reference sequence). CDR3 length: 16 amino acids. V dropped 1 base and J dropped 1 base, with 13 bases sitting between them. This table comes from immunoSEQ multiplex PCR, and its TCRdb copy is limited to in-frame clones, with some not included. The sample holds 130,000 or so clones; 80% to 95% are singletons and the top ten take 0.15% to 0.16%. The sample comes from a study of OX40 agonist ivuxolimab in advanced cancers. Across the whole study: Ivuxolimab is a fully human IgG2 antibody that activates OX40 (CD134). Mean age approximately 66 years, range about 23 to 79; 82.7% male.

Study-level results: Blood T cells, both CD4+ and CD8+, expanded clonally by week 6 at 0.1 to 3.0 mg/kg.

The origin of this receptor is an adult with an advanced solid tumor such as melanoma, head and neck, liver or kidney cancer. Specimen: CD4+ or CD8+ T cells sorted from blood, collected in a trial of the OX40 agonist ivuxolimab. The chain joins TRBV19 to TRBJ1-1; D gene unclear. CDR3 nucleotides: TGTGCCAGTAGTATAGTAGGGTCGGGCGGGAACACTGAAGCTTTCTTT. It encodes CASSIVGSGGNTEAFF.